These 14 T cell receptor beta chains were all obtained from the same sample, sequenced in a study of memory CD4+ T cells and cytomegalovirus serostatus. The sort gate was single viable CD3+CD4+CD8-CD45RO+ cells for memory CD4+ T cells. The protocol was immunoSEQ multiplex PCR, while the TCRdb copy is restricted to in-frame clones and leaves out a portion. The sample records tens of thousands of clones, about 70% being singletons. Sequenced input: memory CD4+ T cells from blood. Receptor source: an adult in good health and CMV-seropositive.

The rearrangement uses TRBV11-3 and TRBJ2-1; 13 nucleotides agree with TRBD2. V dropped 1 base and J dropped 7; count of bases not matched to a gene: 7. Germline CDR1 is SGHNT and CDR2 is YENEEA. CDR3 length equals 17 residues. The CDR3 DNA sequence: TGTGCCAGCAGCTTAGGGGGACTAGCGGGACCGAAAAATGAGCAGTTCTTC. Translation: CASSLGGLAGPKNEQFF.

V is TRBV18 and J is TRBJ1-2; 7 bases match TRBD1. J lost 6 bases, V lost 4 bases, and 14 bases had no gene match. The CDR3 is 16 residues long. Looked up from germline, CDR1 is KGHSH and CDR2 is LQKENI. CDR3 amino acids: CASSLSRDSIAHGYTF. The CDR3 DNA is TGTGCCAGCTCACTGTCCCGGGACAGTATTGCGCATGGCTACACCTTC.

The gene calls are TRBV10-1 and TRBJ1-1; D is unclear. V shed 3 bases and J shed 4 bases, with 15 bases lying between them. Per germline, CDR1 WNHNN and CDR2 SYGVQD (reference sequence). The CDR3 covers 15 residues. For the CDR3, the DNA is TGCGCCAGCAGTGATATTGGCCTAGGTGGCACTGAAGCTTTCTTT. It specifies CASSDIGLGGTEAFF.

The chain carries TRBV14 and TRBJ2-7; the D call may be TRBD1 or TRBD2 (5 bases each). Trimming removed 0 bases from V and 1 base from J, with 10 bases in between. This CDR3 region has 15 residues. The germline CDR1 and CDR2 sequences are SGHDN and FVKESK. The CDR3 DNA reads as TGTGCCAGCAGCCAAGAGGGACGAGGGTCCTACGAGCAGTACTTC. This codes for CASSQEGRGSYEQYF.

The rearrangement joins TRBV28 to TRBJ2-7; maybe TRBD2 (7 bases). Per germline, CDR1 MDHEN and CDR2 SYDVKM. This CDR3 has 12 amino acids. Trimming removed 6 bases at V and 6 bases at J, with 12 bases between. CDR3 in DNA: TGTGCCAGCAGCCGGGGGGCTCGCGAGCAGTACTTC. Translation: CASSRGAREQYF.

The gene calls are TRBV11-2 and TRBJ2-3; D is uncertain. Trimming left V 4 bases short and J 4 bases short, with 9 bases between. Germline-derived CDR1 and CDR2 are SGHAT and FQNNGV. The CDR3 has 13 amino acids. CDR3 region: CASSSYVADTQYF. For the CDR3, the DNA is TGTGCCAGCAGCTCCTACGTGGCAGATACGCAGTATTTT. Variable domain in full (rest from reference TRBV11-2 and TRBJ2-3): EAGVAQSPRYKIIEKRQSVAFWCNPISGHATLYWYQQILGQGPKLLIQFQNNGVVDDSQLPKDRFSAERLKGVDSTLKIQPAKLEDSAVYLCASSSYVADTQYFGPGTRLTVL.

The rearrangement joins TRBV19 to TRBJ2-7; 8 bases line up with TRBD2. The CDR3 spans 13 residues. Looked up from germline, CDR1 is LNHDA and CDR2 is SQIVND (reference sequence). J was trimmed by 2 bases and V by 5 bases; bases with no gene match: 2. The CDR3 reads CASSWRGAYEQYF. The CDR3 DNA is TGTGCCAGTAGTTGGCGGGGGGCCTACGAGCAGTACTTC.

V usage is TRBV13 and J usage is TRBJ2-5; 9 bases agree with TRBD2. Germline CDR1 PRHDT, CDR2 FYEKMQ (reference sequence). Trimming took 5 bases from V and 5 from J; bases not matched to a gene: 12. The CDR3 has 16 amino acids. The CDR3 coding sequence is TGTGCCAGCAGCCGTTCGGCGGGAGGGCCCGGCGAGACCCAGTACTTC. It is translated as CASSRSAGGPGETQYF.

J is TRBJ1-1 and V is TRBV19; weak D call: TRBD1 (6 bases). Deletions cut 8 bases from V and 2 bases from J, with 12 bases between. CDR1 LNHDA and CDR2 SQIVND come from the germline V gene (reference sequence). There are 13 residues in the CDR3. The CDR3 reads CASSRGSNTEAFF. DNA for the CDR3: TGTGCCAGTTCAAGGGGGTCAAACACTGAAGCTTTCTTT.

The CDR3 DNA is TGCGCCAGCAGCCAGGGAGGCCACGGCTCGGGTGAGCAGTTCTTC. Translating gives CASSQGGHGSGEQFF. This sequence joins TRBV4-3 and TRBJ2-1; D possibly corresponds to TRBD2 (6 bases). V lost 3 bases to trimming and J lost 9 bases, with 18 bases between them. Germline V gene sequence: CDR1 LGHNA, CDR2 YSLEER. The CDR3 loop spans 15 amino acids.

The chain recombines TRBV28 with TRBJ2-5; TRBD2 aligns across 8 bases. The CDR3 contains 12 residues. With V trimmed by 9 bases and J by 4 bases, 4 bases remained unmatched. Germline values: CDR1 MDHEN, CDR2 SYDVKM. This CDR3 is CASQRERETQYF. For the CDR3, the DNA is TGTGCCAGTCAGCGGGAGCGAGAGACCCAGTACTTC.

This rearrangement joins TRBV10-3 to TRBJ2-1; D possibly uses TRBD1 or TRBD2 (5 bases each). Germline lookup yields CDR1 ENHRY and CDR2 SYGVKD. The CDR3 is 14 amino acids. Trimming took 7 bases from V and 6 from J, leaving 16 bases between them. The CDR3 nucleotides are TGTGCCATCACGGGGCAATTGGGTAGCAATGAGCAGTTCTTC. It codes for CAITGQLGSNEQFF.

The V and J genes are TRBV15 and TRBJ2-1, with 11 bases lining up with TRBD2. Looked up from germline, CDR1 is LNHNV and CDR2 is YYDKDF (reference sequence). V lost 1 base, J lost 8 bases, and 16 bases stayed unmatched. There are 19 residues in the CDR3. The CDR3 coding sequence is TGTGCCACCAGCAGAGGAAATAGCGGGAGGGCCATCGCTATCGATGAGCAGTTCTTC. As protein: CATSRGNSGRAIAIDEQFF. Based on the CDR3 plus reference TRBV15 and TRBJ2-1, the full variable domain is DAMVIQNPRYQVTQFGKPVTLSCSQTLNHNVMYWYQQKSSQAPKLLFHYYDKDFNNEADTPDNFQSRRPNTSFCFLDIRSPGLGDTAMYLCATSRGNSGRAIAIDEQFFGPGTRLTVL.

This CDR3 reads CASSLYGNTPYNEQFF. CDR3 DNA sequence: TGTGCCAGCAGTTTATATGGGAACACCCCCTACAATGAGCAGTTCTTC. The V and J genes are TRBV28 and TRBJ2-1; D not resolved. V dropped 1 base and J dropped 2 bases, with 12 bases sitting between them. The length of the CDR3 is 16 residues. Germline CDR1 MDHEN, CDR2 SYDVKM.